These T cell receptor beta chains were read from a single sample in a study of T cell responses to AZD1222 COVID-19 vaccine. Assay: immunoSEQ multiplex PCR; the TCRdb copy retains only in-frame clones and omits some. The sample yields about 120,000 clones, approximately 94% seen once. The specimen comprised peripheral blood, sampled 28 days after the second AZD1222 dose. The receptor set was obtained from an adult who received the AZD1222 COVID-19 vaccine. Both conserved end residues are part of each CDR3. Each record gives: clone size, D gene, V gene, J gene, CDR3 protein, CDR3 DNA. A D gene is named only where the DNA matches it firmly. Size values are once, few and many counts, or a class for expanded clones, and some rows have none.

clone_size: -
d_call: -
v_call: TRBV27
j_call: TRBJ1-6
cdr3_aa: CASSQAARDNSPLHF
cdr3_nt: TGTGCCAGCAGCCAGGCTGCCAGGGATAATTCACCCCTCCACTTT

clone_size: -
d_call: -
v_call: TRBV12-3/TRBV12-4
j_call: TRBJ2-2
cdr3_aa: CASSTRRAGELFF
cdr3_nt: TGTGCCAGTTCGACTAGACGGGCCGGGGAGCTGTTTTTT

clone_size: once
d_call: -
v_call: TRBV2
j_call: TRBJ2-6
cdr3_aa: CASSALRTGANVLTF
cdr3_nt: TGTGCCAGCAGTGCATTACGTACTGGGGCCAACGTCCTGACTTTC

clone_size: -
d_call: TRBD1
v_call: TRBV19
j_call: TRBJ2-5
cdr3_aa: CASSIDHGTGKETQYF
cdr3_nt: TGTGCCAGTAGTATAGATCATGGGACAGGGAAAGAGACCCAGTACTTC

clone_size: -
d_call: -
v_call: TRBV12-3/TRBV12-4
j_call: TRBJ1-1
cdr3_aa: CASSYRPNTEAFF
cdr3_nt: TGTGCCAGCAGTTACAGGCCGAACACTGAAGCTTTCTTT

clone_size: -
d_call: TRBD2
v_call: TRBV27
j_call: TRBJ2-7
cdr3_aa: CASSSRGQLAGEARRYF
cdr3_nt: TGTGCCAGCAGTTCGCGGGGCCAGCTAGCGGGAGAGGCCAGGCGGTACTTC

clone_size: few
d_call: -
v_call: TRBV3-1/TRBV3-2
j_call: TRBJ2-7
cdr3_aa: CASSQGWGEQYF
cdr3_nt: TGTGCCAGCAGCCAAGGTTGGGGGGAGCAGTACTTC

clone_size: -
d_call: -
v_call: TRBV7-6
j_call: TRBJ1-5
cdr3_aa: CASSLDEYQPQHF
cdr3_nt: TGTGCCAGCAGCTTAGACGAATATCAGCCCCAGCATTTT

clone_size: -
d_call: -
v_call: TRBV14
j_call: TRBJ2-7
cdr3_aa: CASSGGVLLYSYEQYF
cdr3_nt: TGTGCCAGCAGCGGAGGGGTGTTGCTCTACTCCTACGAGCAGTACTTC

clone_size: -
d_call: -
v_call: TRBV4-1
j_call: TRBJ1-2
cdr3_aa: CASSPQHRVQSYGYTF
cdr3_nt: TGCGCCAGCAGCCCCCAGCACAGGGTGCAGTCCTATGGCTACACCTTC

clone_size: few
d_call: TRBD2
v_call: TRBV12-3/TRBV12-4
j_call: TRBJ2-5
cdr3_aa: CASSSAGFETQYF
cdr3_nt: TGTGCCAGCAGTTCAGCGGGGTTCGAGACCCAGTACTTC

clone_size: -
d_call: TRBD2
v_call: TRBV11-2
j_call: TRBJ2-7
cdr3_aa: CASSLDGTSDEQYF
cdr3_nt: TGTGCCAGCAGCTTAGACGGGACTAGCGACGAGCAGTACTTC

clone_size: -
d_call: TRBD2
v_call: TRBV7-3
j_call: TRBJ2-5
cdr3_aa: CASSLTGTSGQETQYF
cdr3_nt: TGTGCCAGCAGCTTAACCGGGACTAGCGGACAAGAGACCCAGTACTTC

clone_size: -
d_call: TRBD2
v_call: TRBV6-2/TRBV6-3
j_call: TRBJ2-5
cdr3_aa: CASSAAGVKTQYF
cdr3_nt: TGTGCCAGCAGTGCCGCGGGGGTAAAGACCCAGTACTTC

clone_size: -
d_call: -
v_call: TRBV3-1/TRBV3-2
j_call: TRBJ1-5
cdr3_aa: CASSQDPGRPQHF
cdr3_nt: TGTGCCAGCAGCCAAGATCCAGGGAGACCCCAGCATTTT

clone_size: -
d_call: TRBD1
v_call: TRBV5-1
j_call: TRBJ2-1
cdr3_aa: CASSLGQGGYNEQFF
cdr3_nt: TGCGCCAGCAGCTTGGGACAGGGGGGATACAATGAGCAGTTCTTC

clone_size: -
d_call: TRBD2
v_call: TRBV10-3
j_call: TRBJ2-7
cdr3_aa: CAISESQTSGTYEQYF
cdr3_nt: TGTGCCATCAGTGAGTCCCAGACTAGCGGAACCTACGAGCAGTACTTC

clone_size: -
d_call: -
v_call: TRBV6-2/TRBV6-3
j_call: TRBJ1-2
cdr3_aa: CASSYSGVWYGYTF
cdr3_nt: TGTGCCAGCAGTTACTCGGGGGTGTGGTATGGCTACACCTTC

clone_size: -
d_call: -
v_call: TRBV6-5
j_call: TRBJ1-2
cdr3_aa: CASSYSFGDLTYGYTF
cdr3_nt: TGTGCCAGCAGTTACTCTTTCGGGGACCTTACCTATGGCTACACCTTC

clone_size: many
d_call: -
v_call: TRBV9
j_call: TRBJ1-2
cdr3_aa: CASSVVDRTGGGYTF
cdr3_nt: TGTGCCAGCAGCGTAGTAGATAGAACAGGCGGTGGCTACACCTTC

clone_size: -
d_call: -
v_call: TRBV7-2
j_call: TRBJ1-2
cdr3_aa: CASSFGNRYGYTF
cdr3_nt: TGTGCCAGCAGCTTTGGGAACAGATATGGCTACACCTTC

clone_size: -
d_call: -
v_call: TRBV3-1/TRBV3-2
j_call: TRBJ1-2
cdr3_aa: CASSQGSGILYGYTF
cdr3_nt: TGTGCCAGCAGCCAGGGCTCCGGTATCCTCTATGGCTACACCTTC

clone_size: -
d_call: -
v_call: TRBV5-1
j_call: TRBJ2-3
cdr3_aa: CASSPDSTLTDTQYF
cdr3_nt: TGCGCCAGCAGCCCGGACAGCACCCTCACAGATACGCAGTATTTT

clone_size: -
d_call: TRBD1
v_call: TRBV25-1
j_call: TRBJ1-6
cdr3_aa: CASSGPGQGLANSPLHF
cdr3_nt: TGTGCCAGCAGTGGCCCGGGACAGGGCCTTGCGAATTCACCCCTCCACTTT

clone_size: -
d_call: -
v_call: TRBV11-2
j_call: TRBJ2-2
cdr3_aa: CASRTGLGSPGGELFF
cdr3_nt: TGTGCCAGCAGGACGGGACTTGGCTCCCCGGGCGGGGAGCTGTTTTTT

clone_size: -
d_call: -
v_call: TRBV2
j_call: TRBJ1-3
cdr3_aa: CASSRQTSRSGNTIYF
cdr3_nt: TGTGCCAGCAGTAGGCAGACCAGCCGCTCTGGAAACACCATATATTTT

clone_size: -
d_call: -
v_call: TRBV18
j_call: TRBJ2-2
cdr3_aa: CASSPQSGGWNTGELFF
cdr3_nt: TGTGCCAGCTCACCCCAGTCTGGGGGGTGGAACACCGGGGAGCTGTTTTTT

clone_size: once
d_call: -
v_call: TRBV5-1
j_call: TRBJ2-5
cdr3_aa: CASSLVFLETQYF
cdr3_nt: TGCGCCAGCAGCTTGGTGTTCTTAGAGACCCAGTACTTC

clone_size: -
d_call: -
v_call: TRBV9
j_call: TRBJ1-2
cdr3_aa: CASSGRGYYGYTF
cdr3_nt: TGTGCCAGCAGCGGCCGGGGTTACTATGGCTACACCTTC

clone_size: -
d_call: TRBD1
v_call: TRBV5-1
j_call: TRBJ1-6
cdr3_aa: CASSSRQGSSYNSPLHF
cdr3_nt: TGCGCCAGCAGCTCCCGACAGGGGAGCTCCTATAATTCACCCCTCCACTTT

clone_size: -
d_call: -
v_call: TRBV29-1
j_call: TRBJ1-2
cdr3_aa: CSAQDRYYGYTF
cdr3_nt: TGCAGCGCTCAAGACAGGTACTATGGCTACACCTTC

clone_size: -
d_call: TRBD2
v_call: TRBV5-4
j_call: TRBJ2-5
cdr3_aa: CASSSGLAGVETQYF
cdr3_nt: TGTGCCAGCAGCTCGGGACTAGCGGGAGTGGAGACCCAGTACTTC

clone_size: -
d_call: -
v_call: TRBV7-2
j_call: TRBJ1-6
cdr3_aa: CASSSRFGLGDSYNSPLHF
cdr3_nt: TGTGCCAGCAGCTCCCGGTTCGGCCTGGGGGATTCCTATAATTCACCCCTCCACTTT

clone_size: -
d_call: -
v_call: TRBV6-2/TRBV6-3
j_call: TRBJ2-5
cdr3_aa: CASSYMGPGERETQYF
cdr3_nt: TGTGCCAGCAGTTACATGGGGCCGGGCGAGAGAGAGACCCAGTACTTC

clone_size: -
d_call: -
v_call: TRBV25-1
j_call: TRBJ2-5
cdr3_aa: CASSANREASQYF
cdr3_nt: TGTGCCAGCAGTGCGAACAGGGAAGCCTCCCAGTACTTC

clone_size: -
d_call: -
v_call: TRBV6-4
j_call: TRBJ1-1
cdr3_aa: CATRPDMFGTEAFF
cdr3_nt: TGTGCCACCCGGCCGGACATGTTCGGCACTGAAGCTTTCTTT

clone_size: few
d_call: -
v_call: TRBV7-6
j_call: TRBJ2-7
cdr3_aa: CASSSYGGPSYEQYF
cdr3_nt: TGTGCCAGCAGCTCTTACGGGGGGCCCTCCTACGAGCAGTACTTC

clone_size: -
d_call: TRBD1
v_call: TRBV20-1
j_call: TRBJ2-7
cdr3_aa: CSASEGQGAREQYF
cdr3_nt: TGCAGTGCTAGTGAGGGACAGGGGGCGCGGGAGCAGTACTTC

clone_size: -
d_call: -
v_call: TRBV18
j_call: TRBJ1-2
cdr3_aa: CASSPQSTEGAGGYTF
cdr3_nt: TGTGCCAGCTCACCCCAATCTACAGAGGGCGCGGGAGGCTACACCTTC

clone_size: -
d_call: -
v_call: TRBV5-1
j_call: TRBJ2-1
cdr3_aa: CASSFRLGSTDEQFF
cdr3_nt: TGCGCCAGCAGCTTTCGACTAGGATCCACGGATGAGCAGTTCTTC

clone_size: -
d_call: TRBD1
v_call: TRBV19
j_call: TRBJ1-1
cdr3_aa: CASSIADRAPEAFF
cdr3_nt: TGTGCCAGTAGTATAGCCGACAGGGCCCCTGAAGCTTTCTTT

clone_size: -
d_call: -
v_call: TRBV15
j_call: TRBJ1-4
cdr3_aa: CATSRDSSGRNEKLFF
cdr3_nt: TGTGCCACCAGCAGAGATAGTAGCGGTAGGAATGAAAAACTGTTTTTT

clone_size: -
d_call: TRBD1
v_call: TRBV5-1
j_call: TRBJ1-3
cdr3_aa: CASSLEGQALSGNTIYF
cdr3_nt: TGCGCCAGCAGCTTGGAGGGACAGGCCCTCTCTGGAAACACCATATATTTT

clone_size: few
d_call: TRBD1
v_call: TRBV4-3
j_call: TRBJ1-6
cdr3_aa: CASSQAGGGLDSPLHF
cdr3_nt: TGCGCCAGCAGCCAAGCTGGAGGGGGCCTAGATTCACCCCTCCACTTT